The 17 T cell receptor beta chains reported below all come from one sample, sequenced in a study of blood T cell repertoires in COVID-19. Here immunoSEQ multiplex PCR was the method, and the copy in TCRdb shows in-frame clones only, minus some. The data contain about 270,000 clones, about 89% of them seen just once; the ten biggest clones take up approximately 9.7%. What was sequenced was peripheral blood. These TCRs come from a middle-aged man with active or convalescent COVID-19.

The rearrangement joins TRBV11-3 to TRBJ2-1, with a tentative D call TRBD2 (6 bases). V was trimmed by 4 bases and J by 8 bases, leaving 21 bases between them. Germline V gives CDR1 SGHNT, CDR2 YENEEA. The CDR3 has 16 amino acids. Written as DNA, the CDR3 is TGTGCCAGCAGCTGGGGGGTCCTCTCGGGTACAGATGAGCAGTTCTTC. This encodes CASSWGVLSGTDEQFF.

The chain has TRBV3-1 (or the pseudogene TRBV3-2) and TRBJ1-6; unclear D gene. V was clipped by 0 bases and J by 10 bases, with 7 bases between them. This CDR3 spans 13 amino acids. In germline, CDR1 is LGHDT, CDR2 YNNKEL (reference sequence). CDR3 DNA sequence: TGTGCCAGCAGCCAAGATTATCTGTCACCCCTCCACTTT. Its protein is CASSQDYLSPLHF.

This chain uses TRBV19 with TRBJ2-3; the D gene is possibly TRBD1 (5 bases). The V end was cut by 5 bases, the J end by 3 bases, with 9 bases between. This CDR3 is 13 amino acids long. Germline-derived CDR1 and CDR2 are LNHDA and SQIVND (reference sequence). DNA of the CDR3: TGTGCCAGTAGTTTCCGACAGACAGATACGCAGTATTTT. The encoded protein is CASSFRQTDTQYF.

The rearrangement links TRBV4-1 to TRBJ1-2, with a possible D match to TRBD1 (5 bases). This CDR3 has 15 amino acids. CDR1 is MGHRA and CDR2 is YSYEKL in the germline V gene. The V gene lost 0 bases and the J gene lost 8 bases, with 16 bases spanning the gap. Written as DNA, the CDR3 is TGCGCCAGCAGCCAAGATCCAAGGGCAGGGATCGGCTACACCTTC. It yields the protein CASSQDPRAGIGYTF.

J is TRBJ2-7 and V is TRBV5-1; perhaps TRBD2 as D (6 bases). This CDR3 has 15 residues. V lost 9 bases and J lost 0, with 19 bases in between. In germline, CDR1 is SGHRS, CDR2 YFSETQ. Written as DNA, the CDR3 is TGCGCCACCTCGCCCGGGACTCGGAGCTCCTACGAGCAGTACTTC. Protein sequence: CATSPGTRSSYEQYF.

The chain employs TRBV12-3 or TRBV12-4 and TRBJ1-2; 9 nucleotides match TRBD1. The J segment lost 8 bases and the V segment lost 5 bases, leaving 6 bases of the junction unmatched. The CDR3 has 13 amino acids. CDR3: CASSMGQGSGYTF. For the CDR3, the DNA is TGTGCCAGCAGTATGGGACAGGGAAGCGGCTACACCTTC.

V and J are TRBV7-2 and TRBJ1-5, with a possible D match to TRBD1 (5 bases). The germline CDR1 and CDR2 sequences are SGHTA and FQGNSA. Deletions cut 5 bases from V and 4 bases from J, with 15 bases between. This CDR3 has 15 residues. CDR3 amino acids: CASSPGGGWNQPQHF. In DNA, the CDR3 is TGTGCCAGCAGCCCCGGGGGGGGTTGGAATCAGCCCCAGCATTTT.

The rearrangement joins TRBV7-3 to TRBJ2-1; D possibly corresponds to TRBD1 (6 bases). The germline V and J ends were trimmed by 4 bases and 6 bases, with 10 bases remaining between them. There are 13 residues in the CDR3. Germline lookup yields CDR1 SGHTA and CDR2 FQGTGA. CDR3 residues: CASSSGQSNEQFF. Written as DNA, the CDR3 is TGTGCCAGCAGCTCCGGACAGTCCAATGAGCAGTTCTTC.

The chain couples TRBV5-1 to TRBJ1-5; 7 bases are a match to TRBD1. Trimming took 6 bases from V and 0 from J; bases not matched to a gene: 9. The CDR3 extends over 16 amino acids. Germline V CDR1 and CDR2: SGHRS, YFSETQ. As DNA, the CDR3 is TGCGCCAGCATAAGACAGGGACTGTATAGCAATCAGCCCCAGCATTTT. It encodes CASIRQGLYSNQPQHF.

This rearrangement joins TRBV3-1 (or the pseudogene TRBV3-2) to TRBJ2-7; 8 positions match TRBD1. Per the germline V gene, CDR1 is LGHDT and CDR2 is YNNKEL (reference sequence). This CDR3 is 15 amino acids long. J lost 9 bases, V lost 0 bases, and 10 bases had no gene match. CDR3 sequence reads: CASSQEGLDRGRQYF. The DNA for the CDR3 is TGTGCCAGCAGCCAAGAGGGACTTGACAGGGGAAGGCAGTACTTC.

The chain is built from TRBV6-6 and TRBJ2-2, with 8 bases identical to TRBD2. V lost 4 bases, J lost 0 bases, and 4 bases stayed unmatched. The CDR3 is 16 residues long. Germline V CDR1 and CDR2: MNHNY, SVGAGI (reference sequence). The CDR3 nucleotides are TGTGCCAGCAGTTTAGGTAGCGGGGCGAACACCGGGGAGCTGTTTTTT. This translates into CASSLGSGANTGELFF.

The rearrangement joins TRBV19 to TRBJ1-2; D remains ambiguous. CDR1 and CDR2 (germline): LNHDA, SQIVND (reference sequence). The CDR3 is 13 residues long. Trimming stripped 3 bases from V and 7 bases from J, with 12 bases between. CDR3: CASSMAAFGGYTF. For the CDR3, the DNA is TGTGCCAGTAGTATGGCGGCGTTCGGTGGCTACACCTTC.

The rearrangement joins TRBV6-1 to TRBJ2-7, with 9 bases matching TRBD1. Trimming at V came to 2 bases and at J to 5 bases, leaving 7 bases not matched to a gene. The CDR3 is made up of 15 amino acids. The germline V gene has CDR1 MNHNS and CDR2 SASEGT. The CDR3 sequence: CASSERGTGYNEQYF. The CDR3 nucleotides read TGTGCCAGCAGTGAACGAGGGACAGGGTACAACGAGCAGTACTTC.

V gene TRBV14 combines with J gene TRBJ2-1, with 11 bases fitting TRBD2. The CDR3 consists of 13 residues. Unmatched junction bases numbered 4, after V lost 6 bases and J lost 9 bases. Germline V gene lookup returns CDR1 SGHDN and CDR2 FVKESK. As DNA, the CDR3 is TGTGCCAGCAGACTAGCGGGAGTGACTGAGCAGTTCTTC. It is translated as CASRLAGVTEQFF.

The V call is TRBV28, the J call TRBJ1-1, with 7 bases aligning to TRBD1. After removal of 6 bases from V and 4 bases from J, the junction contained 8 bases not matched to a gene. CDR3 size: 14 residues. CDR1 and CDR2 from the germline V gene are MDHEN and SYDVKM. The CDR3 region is CASSLGTEGTEAFF. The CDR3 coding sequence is TGTGCCAGCAGCCTCGGGACAGAGGGCACTGAAGCTTTCTTT.

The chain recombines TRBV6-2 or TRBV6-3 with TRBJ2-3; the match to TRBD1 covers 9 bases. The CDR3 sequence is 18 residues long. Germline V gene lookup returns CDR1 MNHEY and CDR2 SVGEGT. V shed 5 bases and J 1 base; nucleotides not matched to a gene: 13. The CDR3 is CASSPSLTGGYGTDTQYF. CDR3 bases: TGTGCCAGCAGTCCCTCACTTACAGGGGGCTACGGCACAGATACGCAGTATTTT.

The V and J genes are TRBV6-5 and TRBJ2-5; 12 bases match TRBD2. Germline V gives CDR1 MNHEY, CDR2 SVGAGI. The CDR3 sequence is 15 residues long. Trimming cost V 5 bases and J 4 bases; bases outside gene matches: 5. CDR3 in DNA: TGTGCCAGCAGTCACCTAGCGGGGGGGCGAGAGACCCAGTACTTC. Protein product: CASSHLAGGRETQYF.